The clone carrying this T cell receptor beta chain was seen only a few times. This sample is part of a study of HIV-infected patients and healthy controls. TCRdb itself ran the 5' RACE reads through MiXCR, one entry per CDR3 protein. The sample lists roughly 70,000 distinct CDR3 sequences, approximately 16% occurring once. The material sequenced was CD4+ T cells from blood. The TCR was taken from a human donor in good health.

The CDR3 reads CASSQGAWEQYF. The CDR3 DNA sequence: TGTGCCAGCAGCCAGGGGGCTTGGGAGCAGTACTTC. This rearrangement joins TRBV28 to TRBJ2-7, with 8 bases identical to TRBD1. CDR3 length: 12 amino acids. Germline V CDR1 and CDR2: MDHEN, SYDVKM. With V trimmed by 6 bases and J by 7 bases, 5 bases remained unmatched.